This T cell receptor (beta chain) is drawn from a study of response to subunit inactivated influenza vaccine. This clonotype turned up a few times. TCRdb analysed the RT-PCR reads with MiXCR anew, one entry per CDR3 protein. This sample has hundreds of thousands of distinct CDR3 sequences, with 21% found just once. The length of the CDR3 is 16 residues. After removal of 0 bases from V and 3 bases from J, the junction contained 4 bases not matched to a gene. Per germline, CDR1 LGHNA and CDR2 YSLEER. V gene TRBV4-3 combines with J gene TRBJ2-7; 11 bases line up with TRBD2. This sequence originates from a man aged 50-75 years who received an inactivated influenza vaccine. Sequenced material: PBMCs from blood, taken about 20 months after vaccination. The DNA for the CDR3 is TGCGCCAGCAGCCAAGAAATAGCGGGGGGGATCTACGAGCAGTACTTC. Residues: CASSQEIAGGIYEQYF.